This T cell receptor (beta chain) was retrieved from a study of T cell responses to AZD1222 COVID-19 vaccine. Study-wide results and limits: White British ancestry dominated among donors, who included more females, and clonal diversity was possibly underestimated. Two AZD1222 doses significantly raised spike-specific TCR breadth and depth over controls. After the peak T cell response, and only then, were repertoires sampled.

Regarding this clone: Its antigen is unknown.

CDR1 is SGHTA and CDR2 is FQGNSA in the germline V gene. The junction had 6 bases not matched to a gene; V was cut back by 1 base and J by 4 bases. The CDR3 length is 16 residues. Generated by immunoSEQ multiplex PCR, the TCRdb table keeps only in-frame clones and is missing some. The sample includes 45,000 to 55,000 clones, around 85% of them seen just once. The clonotype comes from an adult who received the AZD1222 COVID-19 vaccine. Sequencing used peripheral blood, obtained 28 days after the second AZD1222 dose. The chain is built from TRBV7-2 and TRBJ1-5; the match to TRBD1 covers 8 bases. CDR3 sequence (DNA): TGTGCCAGCAGCTTAGGGACAGGGTGGGGTAATCAGCCCCAGCATTTT. Encoded protein: CASSLGTGWGNQPQHF. The full variable domain, completed using reference TRBV7-2 and TRBJ1-5, is GAGVSQSPSNKVTEKGKDVELRCDPISGHTALYWYRQSLGQGLEFLIYFQGNSAPDKSGLPSDRFSAERTGGSVSTLTIQRTQQEDSAVYLCASSLGTGWGNQPQHFGDGTRLSIL.